The 9 T cell receptor beta chains reported below all come from one sample, sequenced in a study of regulatory T cells in long-lasting Graves disease (dated by TCRdb to 2020 to 2022). Library creation used multiplex PCR. Sequencer: Illumina HiSeq 4000. iRepertoire HTBI primers and Arm-PCR amplification of CDR3 regions were used to construct TCR beta libraries. TCRdb redid the processing of the public reads, applying fastp at Q25 and MiXCR, and retained in-frame beta chains. Records with the same CDR3 protein are collapsed into one entry carrying the most frequent genes and DNA. This sample lists hundreds of thousands of distinct CDR3 sequences; approximately 16% were detected once. The ten largest clones add up to about 25% of the sample. The time point tag for this specimen amounts to: newly diagnosed GD, antithyroid drugs for less than 3 months. For both TCR sequencing and RNA sequencing, RNA was extracted from PBMCs in TRIzol.

The same sample was also used in a study of T cells in Graves' hyperthyroidism and ophthalmopathy.

Sample: peripheral blood mononuclear cells (PBMCs), taken at new diagnosis, from a patient treated with antithyroid drugs. These receptors originate from a woman aged 35-60 years with Graves disease. Donor details come from another sample of the same person, matched by shared clones.

In this sample, this clonotype turned up many times. The chain links TRBV27 to TRBJ1-1; D is perhaps TRBD1 (5 bases). Germline V gene lookup returns CDR1 MNHEY and CDR2 SMNVEV (reference sequence). This CDR3 contains 15 residues. The ends were cut back, 3 bases at V and 3 bases at J, with 14 bases in the middle. For the CDR3, the DNA is TGTGCCAGCAGTTTCCTACCACCAGGGTACACTGAAGCTTTCTTT. Translated, it gives CASSFLPPGYTEAFF.

The V call is TRBV20-1, the J call TRBJ1-2, with 8 bases that match TRBD1. V shed 0 bases and J 4 bases; nucleotides not matched to a gene: 7. Germline V gives CDR1 DFQATT, CDR2 SNEGSKA (reference sequence). The CDR3 has 15 amino acids. The DNA for the CDR3 is TGCAGTGCTAGAGATCCCCAGGGGGCCGTCTATGGCTACACCTTC. Its protein product is CSARDPQGAVYGYTF.

This clonotype appeared many times. This sequence joins TRBV6-2 or TRBV6-3 and TRBJ1-5, with a weak D call TRBD1 (5 bases). CDR1 MNHEY and CDR2 SVGEGT come from the germline V gene. The ends were cut back, 0 bases at V and 5 bases at J, with 11 bases in the middle. The CDR3 has 15 residues. The CDR3 bases are TGTGCCAGCAGTTACTCCTCCAGGGTTGATCAGCCCCAGCATTTT. Translation: CASSYSSRVDQPQHF.

The J gene is TRBJ1-5, the V gene TRBV6-2 or TRBV6-3, with no clear D. The CDR3 covers 13 residues. Germline V gene lookup returns CDR1 MNHEY and CDR2 SVGEGT. Deletions cut 5 bases from V and 7 bases from J, with 12 bases between. CDR3 coding DNA: TGTGCCAGCAGTGAACGGGGTTCGCAGCCCCAGCATTTT. It translates to CASSERGSQPQHF.

The table lists this clonotype with a few counts. The chain recombines TRBV11-2 with TRBJ2-1, with 8 bases lining up with TRBD2. CDR1 is SGHAT, CDR2 FQNNGV, per germline. The J segment lost 3 bases and the V segment lost 1 base, leaving 8 bases of the junction unmatched. There are 17 residues in the CDR3. The CDR3 DNA sequence: TGTGCCAGCAGCTTAGGAGGAACGGGGGGGCTCTACAATGAGCAGTTCTTC. Its translation: CASSLGGTGGLYNEQFF.

Points on this clonotype: The CDR3 carries no conserved terminal phenylalanine or tryptophan, so it likely arises from a read error. J is TRBJ1-6 and V is TRBV3-1; D is ambiguous. The ends were cut back, 3 bases at V and 14 bases at J, with 8 bases in the middle. Germline CDR1 reads LGHDT; CDR2 reads YNNKEL (reference sequence). This CDR3 has 11 residues. DNA for the CDR3: TGTGCCAGCAGCCAGTATACAGCCCTCCACTCT. It encodes CASSQYTALHS.

Worth noting for this clonotype: Given a much more abundant clone one base away, this may be a read error. The chain carries TRBV11-3 and TRBJ1-2; TRBD1 matches at 7 bases. The CDR3 covers 16 residues. CDR1 is SGHNT and CDR2 is YENEEA in the germline V gene. CDR3 nucleotides: TGTGCCATCAGCGATCCTCGGACAGGACTGCTCAATGGCTACACCTTC. Protein sequence: CAISDPRTGLLNGYTF.

The table lists this clonotype with a few counts. The V and J genes are TRBV5-1 and TRBJ2-3; the D gene is possibly TRBD1 (6 bases). The germline V gene has CDR1 SGHRS and CDR2 YFSETQ. Trimming stripped 4 bases from V and 4 bases from J, with 22 bases between. The CDR3 has 17 amino acids. This CDR3 reads CASSPGYGGSGSDTQYF. CDR3 in DNA: TGCGCCAGCAGCCCCGGATATGGGGGCTCGGGTTCAGATACGCAGTATTTT.

This clonotype was picked up a small number of times. The rearrangement links TRBV12-3 or TRBV12-4 to TRBJ2-1; TRBD1 agrees at 10 bases. CDR3 length: 19 residues. With V trimmed by 6 bases and J by 1 base, 15 bases remained unmatched. The DNA of the CDR3 is TGTGCCAGCAGCAGTACCGGGACAGGGGTTTCAAGTTCCTACAATGAGCAGTTCTTC. It encodes CASSSTGTGVSSSYNEQFF.